Listed here is a single T cell receptor beta chain. Libraries were prepared by immunoSEQ multiplex PCR; TCRdb keeps only in-frame clonotypes and omits some of them. The sample lists 130,000 or so clones, about nine tenths seen once, with around 2.1% in the top ten. This entry is derived from a study of control samples from healthy donors and cancer patients. Germline CDR1 and CDR2: PRHDT and FYEKMQ (reference sequence). CDR3 size: 13 residues. V shed 4 bases and J shed 3 bases, with 9 bases lying between them. This receptor was taken from a woman in her 50s in good health. The sequencing input was blood. This sequence joins TRBV13 and TRBJ1-2, with D possibly TRBD1 on 5 matching bases. CDR3 sequence (DNA): TGTGCCAGCAGCTCGGGACGGGACTATGGCTACACCTTC. Translation gives CASSSGRDYGYTF.